This T cell receptor (beta chain) is from a study of shared clonotypes between healthy human individuals. Study-wide context: Per donor, three plates held CD4 naive cells, three held CD4 memory, two held CD8 naive and one held CD8 memory.

The repertoire was sequenced with immunoSEQ multiplex PCR; TCRdb's copy has only in-frame clones and lacks some. The table includes fewer than 850,000 clones, roughly 96% detected once. Points from the study as a whole: Between a handful of donors, naive CD4 clonotypes were shared at a level of approximately 5%. Rarefaction revealed incomplete sorted-subset sequencing despite large depth. On the whole, naive subsets had larger estimated richness than memory subsets had.

CD8 cells regarded as naive lacked CD45RO, were positively chosen for CCR7, and omitted terminally differentiated effector memory CD45RA+ cells. V was cut by 3 bases and J by 11 bases, with 13 bases left in between. The germline V gene encodes CDR1 MDHEN and CDR2 SYDVKM. The CDR3 extends over 12 amino acids. This clone was observed a single time. What it recognizes is unknown. Sequenced input: naive CD8+ T cells sorted from blood. The rearrangement links TRBV28 to TRBJ1-1; D is uncertain. This clonotype originated in a man aged 25-40 years in good health. CDR3 sequence: CASSLGFLGAFF. CDR3 coding DNA: TGTGCCAGCAGTTTGGGGTTCCTTGGGGCTTTCTTT.